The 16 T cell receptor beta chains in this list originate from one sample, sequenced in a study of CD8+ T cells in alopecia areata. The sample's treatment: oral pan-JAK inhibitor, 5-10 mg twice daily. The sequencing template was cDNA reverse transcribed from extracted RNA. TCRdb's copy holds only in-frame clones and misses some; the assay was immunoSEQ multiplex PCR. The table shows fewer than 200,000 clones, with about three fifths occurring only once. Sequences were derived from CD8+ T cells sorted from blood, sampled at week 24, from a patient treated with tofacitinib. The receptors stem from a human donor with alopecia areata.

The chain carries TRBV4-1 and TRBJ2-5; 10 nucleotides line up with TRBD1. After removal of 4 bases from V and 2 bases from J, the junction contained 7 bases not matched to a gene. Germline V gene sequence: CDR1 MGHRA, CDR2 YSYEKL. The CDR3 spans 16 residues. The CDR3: CASSRDRGLVQETQYF. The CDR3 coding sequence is TGCGCCAGCAGCCGGGACAGGGGATTGGTACAAGAGACCCAGTACTTC.

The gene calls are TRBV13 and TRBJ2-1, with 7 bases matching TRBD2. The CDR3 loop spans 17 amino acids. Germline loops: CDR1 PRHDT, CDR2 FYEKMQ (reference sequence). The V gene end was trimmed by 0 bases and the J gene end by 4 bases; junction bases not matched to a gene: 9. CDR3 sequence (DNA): TGTGCCAGCAGCTTAGGGAGAGGGCTAGCGGTGTACAATGAGCAGTTCTTC. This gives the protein CASSLGRGLAVYNEQFF.

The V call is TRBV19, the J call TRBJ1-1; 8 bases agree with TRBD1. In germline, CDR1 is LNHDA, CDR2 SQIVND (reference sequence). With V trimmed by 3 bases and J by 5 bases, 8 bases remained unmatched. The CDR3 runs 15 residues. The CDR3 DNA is TGTGCCAGTAGTATTGGCGCAGGGGGCTTGACTGAAGCTTTCTTT. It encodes CASSIGAGGLTEAFF.

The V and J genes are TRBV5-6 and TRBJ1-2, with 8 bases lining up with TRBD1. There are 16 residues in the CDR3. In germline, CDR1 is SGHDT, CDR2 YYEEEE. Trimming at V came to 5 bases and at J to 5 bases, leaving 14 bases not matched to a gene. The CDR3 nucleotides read TGTGCCAGCAGGACGACGGACAGGGAGTCCTCATATGGCTACACCTTC. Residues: CASRTTDRESSYGYTF.

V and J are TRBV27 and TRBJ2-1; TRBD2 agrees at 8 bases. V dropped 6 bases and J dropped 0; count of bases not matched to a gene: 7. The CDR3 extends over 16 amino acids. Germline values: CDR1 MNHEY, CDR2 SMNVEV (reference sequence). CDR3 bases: TGTGCCAGCAGCCGTAGCGGGGTGAGCTCCTACAATGAGCAGTTCTTC. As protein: CASSRSGVSSYNEQFF.

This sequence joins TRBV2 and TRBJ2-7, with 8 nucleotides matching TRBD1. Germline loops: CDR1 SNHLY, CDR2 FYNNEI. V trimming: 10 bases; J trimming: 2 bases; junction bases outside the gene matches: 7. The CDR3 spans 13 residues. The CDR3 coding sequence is TGTGCCAAGGGCGGACAGGGAACCTACGAGCAGTACTTC. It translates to CAKGGQGTYEQYF.

The CDR3 DNA reads as TGTGCCAGCAGTTACTCGGGCGGTAGCACTGAAGCTTTCTTT. Translated, it gives CASSYSGGSTEAFF. The chain couples TRBV6-5 to TRBJ1-1; D is unresolved. V lost 0 bases, J lost 4 bases, and 9 bases lay in between. CDR1 MNHEY and CDR2 SVGAGI come from the germline V gene. The CDR3 sequence is 14 residues long.

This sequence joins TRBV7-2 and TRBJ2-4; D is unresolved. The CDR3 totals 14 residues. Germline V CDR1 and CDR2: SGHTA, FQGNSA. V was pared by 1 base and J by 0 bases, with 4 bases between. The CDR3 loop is CASSLGLAKNIQYF. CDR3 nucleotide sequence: TGTGCCAGCAGCTTAGGTCTAGCCAAAAACATTCAGTACTTC.

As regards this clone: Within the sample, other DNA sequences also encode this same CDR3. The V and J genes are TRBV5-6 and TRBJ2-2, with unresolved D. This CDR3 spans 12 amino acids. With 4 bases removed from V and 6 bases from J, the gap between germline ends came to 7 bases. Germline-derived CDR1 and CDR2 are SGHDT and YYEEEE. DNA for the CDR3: TGTGCCAGCAGCCTGGGGTCCGGGGAGCTGTTTTTT. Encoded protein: CASSLGSGELFF.

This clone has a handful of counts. The CDR3 DNA is TGTGCCAGCAGCTTAGTGGCAGAAAACCCCTATGGCTACACCTTC. As protein: CASSLVAENPYGYTF. This rearrangement joins TRBV13 to TRBJ1-2; the D is unclear. Trimming shortened V by 1 base and J by 4 bases, and 13 bases separated the two germline ends. The CDR3 has 15 residues. Germline loops: CDR1 PRHDT, CDR2 FYEKMQ (reference sequence). Supplemented by reference TRBV13 and TRBJ1-2, the full variable domain reads AAGVIQSPRHLIKEKRETATLKCYPIPRHDTVYWYQQGPGQDPQFLISFYEKMQSDKGSIPDRFSAQQFSDYHSELNMSSLELGDSALYFCASSLVAENPYGYTFGSGTRLTVV.

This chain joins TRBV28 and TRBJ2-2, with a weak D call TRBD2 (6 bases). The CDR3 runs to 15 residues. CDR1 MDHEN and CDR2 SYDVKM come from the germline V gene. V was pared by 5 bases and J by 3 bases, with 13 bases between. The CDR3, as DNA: TGTGCCAGCAGTCATAGGGCGGGATACACCGGGGAGCTGTTTTTT. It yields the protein CASSHRAGYTGELFF.

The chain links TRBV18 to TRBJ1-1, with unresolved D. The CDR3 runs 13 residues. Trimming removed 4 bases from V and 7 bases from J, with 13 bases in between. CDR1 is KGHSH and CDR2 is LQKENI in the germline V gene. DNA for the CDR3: TGTGCCAGCTCACGGGGTACGCAGCATGAAGCTTTCTTT. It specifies CASSRGTQHEAFF.

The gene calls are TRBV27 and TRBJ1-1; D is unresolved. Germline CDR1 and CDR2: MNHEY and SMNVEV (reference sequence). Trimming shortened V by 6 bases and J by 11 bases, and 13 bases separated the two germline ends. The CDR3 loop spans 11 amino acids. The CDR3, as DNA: TGTGCCAGCAGAGGAGAATTAATGGCTTTCTTT. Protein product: CASRGELMAFF.

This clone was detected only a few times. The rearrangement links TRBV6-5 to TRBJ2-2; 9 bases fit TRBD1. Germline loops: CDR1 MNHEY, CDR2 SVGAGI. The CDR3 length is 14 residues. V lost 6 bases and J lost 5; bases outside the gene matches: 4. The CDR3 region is CASSGQGRTGELFF. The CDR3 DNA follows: TGTGCCAGCAGCGGACAGGGGCGGACCGGGGAGCTGTTTTTT.

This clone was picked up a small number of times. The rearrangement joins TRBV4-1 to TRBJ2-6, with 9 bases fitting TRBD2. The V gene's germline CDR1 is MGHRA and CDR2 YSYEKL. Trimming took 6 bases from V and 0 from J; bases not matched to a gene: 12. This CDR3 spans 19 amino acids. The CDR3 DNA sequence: TGCGCCAGCAGTGGGCCTAGCGGGGCGATACTCTCTGGGGCCAACGTCCTGACTTTC. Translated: CASSGPSGAILSGANVLTF.

The CDR3 DNA reads TGTGCCAGCAGTGAATGGGAGCTCGCTTTGAACACTGAAGCTTTCTTT. The encoded protein is CASSEWELALNTEAFF. V and J are TRBV6-1 and TRBJ1-1; unclear D gene. Germline-derived CDR1 and CDR2 are MNHNS and SASEGT. The germline V and J ends were trimmed by 2 bases and 0 bases, with 13 bases remaining between them. The CDR3 runs 16 residues.